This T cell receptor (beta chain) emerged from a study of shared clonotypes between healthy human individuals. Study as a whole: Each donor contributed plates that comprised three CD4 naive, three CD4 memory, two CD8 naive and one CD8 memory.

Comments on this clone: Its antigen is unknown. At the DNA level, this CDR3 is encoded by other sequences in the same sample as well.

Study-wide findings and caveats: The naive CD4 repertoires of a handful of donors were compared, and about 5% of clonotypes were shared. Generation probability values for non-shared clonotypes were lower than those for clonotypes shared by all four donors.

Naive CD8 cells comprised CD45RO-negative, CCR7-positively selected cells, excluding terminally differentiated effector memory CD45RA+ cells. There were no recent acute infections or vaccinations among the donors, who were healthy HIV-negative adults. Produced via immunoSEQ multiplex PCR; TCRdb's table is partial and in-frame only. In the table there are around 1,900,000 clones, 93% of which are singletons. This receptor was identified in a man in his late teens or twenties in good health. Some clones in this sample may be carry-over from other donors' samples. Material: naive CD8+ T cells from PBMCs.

The CDR3 is CASSLSPTYEQYF. The DNA for the CDR3 is TGTGCCAGCAGTTTATCCCCTACTTACGAGCAGTACTTC. This chain joins TRBV27 and TRBJ2-7; D not resolved. Germline CDR1 and CDR2: MNHEY and SMNVEV (reference sequence). The CDR3 covers 13 residues. The V gene lost 0 bases and the J gene lost 4 bases, with 7 bases spanning the gap.